The source of this T cell receptor (beta chain) is a study of blood T cell repertoires in COVID-19. Study overall: The cDNA or gDNA used as material had been derived from T cells, B-cell-depleted T cells, or PBMCs.

Seattle's enrolled individuals joined amid active infection and were then monitored longitudinally. In the authors' workflow: Amplifying reference gene primers gave estimates of nucleated cell counts. Measured with immunoSEQ multiplex PCR; TCRdb has only the in-frame clones, and not every one. D and trimming come from the DNA, and the V and J calls and clone size come from that table. This repertoire shows under 250,000 clones, 85% found once; its top ten account for about 5.1%. The CDR3 is made up of 11 amino acids. Germline-derived CDR1 and CDR2 are DFQATT and SNEGSKA (reference sequence). V lost 3 bases and J 6 bases, leaving 7 bases between the germline ends.

This chain links TRBV20-1 with TRBJ2-3; D not certain. The specimen sequenced was peripheral blood. The receptor was isolated from a man aged 50 or older with COVID-19, enrolled during active disease. CDR3 loop: CSASLMDTQYF. CDR3 in DNA: TGCAGTGCTAGTCTTATGGATACGCAGTATTTT.